This T cell receptor beta chain was observed in a study of Tregs in tolerant kidney transplant recipients. Findings of the study overall: Tregs expanded with activated donor B cells seemed most donor-specific. Biological reproducibility was not directly addressed in this study.

Clones were read by immunoSEQ multiplex PCR, and TCRdb kept only the in-frame ones, dropping some. The sample holds over 50,000 clones, about 83% seen once. Germline lookup yields CDR1 SGHTA and CDR2 FQGNSA. The CDR3 is 13 residues long. V was pared by 6 bases and J by 9 bases, with 6 bases of the junction left unmatched. To note about this clone: Its antigen is currently unknown.

Unstimulated Tregs (CD4+CD25+CD127-) and CD4+CD25- non-Tregs were sorted from PBMCs. The rearrangement uses TRBV7-2 and TRBJ2-1, with 9 bases lining up with TRBD2. Material: CD4+ T cells from blood. The receptor comes from a human donor in good health. In DNA form, the CDR3 reads TGTGCCAGCAGAGATAGCGGGGGAATTGAGCAGTTCTTC. Translated, it gives CASRDSGGIEQFF.